This T cell receptor (beta chain) was found in a study of T cell changes during pregnancy in multiple sclerosis. Germline V gene sequence: CDR1 MDHEN, CDR2 SYDVKM. Trimming pared 7 bases from V and 1 base from J, leaving 4 bases between. There are 11 residues in the CDR3. Only in-frame clones appear in the TCRdb table, and some are missing; sequencing was by immunoSEQ multiplex PCR. This table has about 38,000 clones, around 90% appearing once. This sequence joins TRBV28 and TRBJ1-1; D is uncertain. This TCR derives from a female donor with multiple sclerosis, enrolled in a pregnancy study. Sequences were derived from CD4+ T cells from peripheral blood mononuclear cells, sampled in the second trimester of pregnancy. CDR3 region: CASIQNTEAFF. The CDR3 bases are TGTGCCAGCATCCAGAACACTGAAGCTTTCTTT.